This T cell receptor (beta chain) was sequenced during a study of T cells in Graves' hyperthyroidism and ophthalmopathy. The CDR3 extends over 15 amino acids. V was clipped by 7 bases and J by 2 bases, with 17 bases between them. The germline V gene has CDR1 MNHEY and CDR2 SVGEGT. TCR beta CDR3 region amplification was performed from RNA transcripts. Primed by the HTBI set, a first-round RT-PCR was run on the TCR CDR3. One entry per CDR3 protein results from TCRdb running MiXCR on the multiplex PCR reads. The sample shows some 500,000 distinct CDR3 sequences, less than 25% of them seen only once. Sequenced material: blood. The V and J genes are TRBV6-2 or TRBV6-3 and TRBJ1-1; no reliable D call. The origin of this receptor is a woman aged 30 to 39 with Graves' ophthalmopathy. CDR3 coding DNA: TGTGCCAGCACCCCACCGGGCCAACTAAACACTGAAGCTTTCTTT. Translation gives CASTPPGQLNTEAFF.